The 29 T cell receptor beta chains in this list originate from one sample, sequenced in a study of lymphopenia after photon versus proton radiotherapy. Libraries were prepared by immunoSEQ multiplex PCR; TCRdb keeps only in-frame clonotypes and omits some of them. There are around 29,000 clones in the sample; approximately 87% occur only once, and over 45% lies in the top ten. Sequenced material: peripheral blood, taken from a patient treated with proton-based radiotherapy. These receptors were collected from a woman aged 60-75 years with cholangiocarcinoma. Some clones in this sample may be carry-over from other donors' samples.

The chain couples TRBV20-1 to TRBJ1-1; D is ambiguous. Per germline, CDR1 DFQATT and CDR2 SNEGSKA (reference sequence). CDR3 length equals 11 residues. V was trimmed by 6 bases and J by 4 bases, leaving 9 bases between them. In DNA, the CDR3 is TGCAGTGCGCCAGTTATCACTGAAGCTTTCTTT. This translates into CSAPVITEAFF.

The chain combines TRBV29-1 with TRBJ2-1, with 10 bases matching TRBD1. CDR1 is SQVTM and CDR2 is ANQGSEA in the germline V gene. V trimming: 6 bases; J trimming: 0 bases; junction bases outside the gene matches: 5. CDR3 length equals 15 residues. CDR3 nucleotide sequence: TGCAGCGTCGGTAGGACAGGGGGCTCCTACAATGAGCAGTTCTTC. Amino acids: CSVGRTGGSYNEQFF.

This chain uses TRBV7-3 with TRBJ2-1, with D perhaps TRBD1 (8 bases). The ends were cut back, 5 bases at V and 3 bases at J, with 14 bases in the middle. CDR1 SGHTA and CDR2 FQGTGA come from the germline V gene. CDR3 size: 15 residues. The CDR3 loop is CASSPYRGGYNEQFF. In nucleotides, the CDR3 is TGTGCCAGCAGCCCTTACAGGGGGGGCTACAATGAGCAGTTCTTC. Using reference TRBV7-3 and TRBJ2-1 for the parts outside the CDR3, the full variable domain is GAGVSQTPSNKVTEKGKYVELRCDPISGHTALYWYRQSLGQGPEFLIYFQGTGAADDSGLPNDRFFAVRPEGSVSTLKIQRTERGDSAVYLCASSPYRGGYNEQFFGPGTRLTVL.

The chain uses TRBV11-2 and TRBJ2-7; weak D call: TRBD1 (6 bases). Looked up from germline, CDR1 is SGHAT and CDR2 is FQNNGV. This CDR3 comprises 16 residues. V was trimmed by 5 bases and J by 0 bases, leaving 17 bases between them. The CDR3 sequence: CASSPGSGVSSYEQYF. The CDR3 DNA sequence: TGTGCCAGCAGCCCTGGTTCAGGGGTCAGCTCCTACGAGCAGTACTTC.

J is TRBJ2-2 and V is TRBV14; 7 nucleotides align to TRBD1. V was clipped by 4 bases and J by 1 base; unmatched bases: 3. CDR1 and CDR2 (germline): SGHDN, FVKESK. The CDR3 is made up of 15 amino acids. CDR3 nucleotide sequence: TGTGCCAGCAGCCCGGGACAGCTGAACACCGGGGAGCTGTTTTTT. It codes for CASSPGQLNTGELFF.

Only a few counts were recorded for this clone. The chain employs TRBV7-6 and TRBJ1-5, with 9 positions matching TRBD1. The CDR3 runs 14 residues. V was pared by 4 bases and J by 6 bases, with 4 bases of the junction left unmatched. Looked up from germline, CDR1 is SGHVS and CDR2 is FNYEAQ. CDR3 bases: TGTGCCAGCAGCTCCACAGGGGGCGGTCAGCCCCAGCATTTT. This translates into CASSSTGGGQPQHF.

The CDR3 sequence: CASSAGSGRGYTF. The CDR3 region has the DNA TGTGCCAGCAGCGCCGGATCGGGGCGTGGCTACACCTTC. This chain links TRBV7-3 with TRBJ1-2, with D possibly matching TRBD1 (5 bases). This CDR3 has 13 residues. The V gene's germline CDR1 is SGHTA and CDR2 FQGTGA. Trimming stripped 5 bases from V and 7 bases from J, with 14 bases between.

This clone was observed a few times. The rearrangement uses TRBV5-1 and TRBJ1-2; D is possibly TRBD1 (5 bases). CDR3 length equals 14 residues. CDR1 and CDR2 from the germline V gene are SGHRS and YFSETQ. Trimming took off 0 bases at V and 4 bases at J, with 10 bases between the two ends. CDR3 region: CASSLGTGGYGYTF. The DNA of the CDR3 is TGCGCCAGCAGCTTGGGCACAGGAGGCTATGGCTACACCTTC.

This chain joins TRBV29-1 and TRBJ2-7; maybe TRBD1 (6 bases). This CDR3 has 11 residues. V shed 1 base and J shed 8 bases, with 9 bases lying between them. Germline CDR1 is SQVTM and CDR2 is ANQGSEA. The CDR3 bases are TGCAGCGTTGAAGGGGACACCAAGCAGTACTTC. Translation gives CSVEGDTKQYF.

The CDR3 DNA reads as TGTGCCAGCAGTGTGGGACTAGCGGGGGGCCAAGAGACCCAGTACTTC. Residues: CASSVGLAGGQETQYF. The chain recombines TRBV2 with TRBJ2-5; TRBD2 matches 15 bases. V shed 4 bases, J shed 1 base, and the junction held 1 base outside the gene matches. Germline V gives CDR1 SNHLY, CDR2 FYNNEI. This CDR3 has 16 residues. The full variable domain, with the rest looked up from reference TRBV2 and TRBJ2-5, is EPEVTQTPSHQVTQMGQEVILRCVPISNHLYFYWYRQILGQKVEFLVSFYNNEISEKSEIFDDQFSVERPDGSNFTLKIRSTKLEDSAMYFCASSVGLAGGQETQYFGPGTRLLVL.

The chain is built from TRBV7-2 and TRBJ1-3, with TRBD1 matching 9 bases. The CDR3 has 18 amino acids. Germline CDR1 and CDR2: SGHTA and FQGNSA. Trimming cost V 3 bases and J 2 bases; bases outside gene matches: 11. CDR3 region: CASSFPTGTGLTGNTIYF. DNA of the CDR3: TGTGCCAGCAGCTTCCCAACCGGGACAGGGCTTACTGGAAACACCATATATTTT. The variable domain in full, with the rest retrieved from reference TRBV7-2 and TRBJ1-3, is GAGVSQSPSNKVTEKGKDVELRCDPISGHTALYWYRQSLGQGLEFLIYFQGNSAPDKSGLPSDRFSAERTGGSVSTLTIQRTQQEDSAVYLCASSFPTGTGLTGNTIYFGEGSWLTVV.

The chain combines TRBV4-1 with TRBJ2-1, with 9 positions matching TRBD2. V shed 0 bases and J 3 bases; nucleotides not matched to a gene: 6. The CDR3 length is 17 residues. The germline CDR1 and CDR2 sequences are MGHRA and YSYEKL. As DNA, the CDR3 is TGCGCCAGCAGCCAAGATTGGGGCGGGGGGGACTACAATGAGCAGTTCTTC. Protein sequence: CASSQDWGGGDYNEQFF.

The chain couples TRBV7-9 to TRBJ2-7, with a tentative D call TRBD2 (5 bases). The V gene lost 0 bases and the J gene lost 4 bases, with 13 bases spanning the gap. There are 15 residues in the CDR3. Germline V gene data show CDR1 as SEHNR and CDR2 as FQNEAQ (reference sequence). CDR3 loop: CASSLAEAEFYEQYF. The DNA for the CDR3 is TGTGCCAGCAGCTTAGCGGAAGCGGAGTTTTACGAGCAGTACTTC.

The gene calls are TRBV18 and TRBJ2-2; D unclear. V lost 0 bases, J lost 6 bases, and 8 bases lay in between. The germline V gene encodes CDR1 KGHSH and CDR2 LQKENI. This CDR3 has 14 amino acids. CDR3 nucleotide sequence: TGTGCCAGCTCACCACCAGGGCGTGCCGGGGAGCTGTTTTTT. Encoded protein: CASSPPGRAGELFF.

This clone was seen a handful of times. This chain links TRBV7-3 with TRBJ1-6, with D possibly TRBD1 on 5 matching bases. Germline CDR1 is SGHTA and CDR2 is FQGTGA. With 2 bases removed from V and 10 bases from J, the gap between germline ends came to 12 bases. This CDR3 region has 14 residues. CDR3 region: CASSLLGGRSPLHF. The DNA of the CDR3 is TGTGCCAGCAGCTTACTGGGGGGGAGGTCACCCCTCCACTTT. Complete variable domain (other parts from reference TRBV7-3 and TRBJ1-6): GAGVSQTPSNKVTEKGKYVELRCDPISGHTALYWYRQSLGQGPEFLIYFQGTGAADDSGLPNDRFFAVRPEGSVSTLKIQRTERGDSAVYLCASSLLGGRSPLHFGNGTRLTVT.

This clone was detected only once. This chain uses TRBV10-3 with TRBJ1-5; 10 bases are shared with TRBD1. The CDR3 runs 14 residues. CDR1 is ENHRY, CDR2 SYGVKD, per germline. After removal of 11 bases from V and 7 bases from J, the junction contained 11 bases not matched to a gene. The CDR3 region has the DNA TGTGCCTCAGAAACCGGGACAGGGGACCAGCCCCAGCATTTT. This codes for CASETGTGDQPQHF.

This chain links TRBV18 with TRBJ1-3; D call uncertain. Between the trimmed V and J ends, which lost 2 bases and 3 bases, there was a span of 14 bases. The germline V gene encodes CDR1 KGHSH and CDR2 LQKENI. CDR3 length equals 16 residues. The CDR3 region is CASSPWPQSFGNTIYF. CDR3 in DNA: TGTGCCAGCTCACCATGGCCGCAGTCATTTGGAAACACCATATATTTT. The variable domain in full, completed from reference TRBV18 and TRBJ1-3, reads NAGVMQNPRHLVRRRGQEARLRCSPMKGHSHVYWYRQLPEEGLKFMVYLQKENIIDESGMPKERFSAEFPKEGPSILRIQQVVRGDSAAYFCASSPWPQSFGNTIYFGEGSWLTVV.

The rearrangement joins TRBV18 to TRBJ1-5; D gene ambiguous. This CDR3 is built from 15 residues. CDR1 and CDR2 (germline): KGHSH, LQKENI. Trimming removed 2 bases at V and 5 bases at J, with 13 bases between. Here the CDR3 DNA reads TGTGCCAGCTCACCAAATGCCGGGGAGGATCAGCCCCAGCATTTT. Protein product: CASSPNAGEDQPQHF.

This sequence joins TRBV27 and TRBJ1-4, with 8 bases aligning to TRBD1. V lost 3 bases to trimming and J lost 6 bases; unmatched junction nucleotides: 9. CDR3 length: 16 residues. Germline CDR1 reads MNHEY; CDR2 reads SMNVEV (reference sequence). The CDR3 loop is CASSFIQGAPDEKLFF. In DNA, the CDR3 is TGTGCCAGCAGTTTTATTCAGGGGGCACCGGATGAAAAACTGTTTTTT.

The CDR3: CASSEIPSGNTIYF. Here the CDR3 DNA reads TGTGCCAGCAGTGAAATCCCCTCTGGAAACACCATATATTTT. This chain links TRBV6-1 with TRBJ1-3; D not resolved. The CDR3 totals 14 residues. Between the trimmed V and J ends, which lost 2 bases and 0 bases, there was a span of 5 bases. The V gene's germline CDR1 is MNHNS and CDR2 SASEGT.

J is TRBJ2-7 and V is TRBV18, with 9 nucleotides matching TRBD1. CDR1 and CDR2 from the germline V gene are KGHSH and LQKENI. This CDR3 contains 14 residues. V was clipped by 4 bases and J by 2 bases; unmatched bases: 3. CDR3 bases: TGTGCCAGCTCACAAGGACAGGGGCCCTACGAGCAGTACTTC. It specifies CASSQGQGPYEQYF.

This clone was observed once. The chain has TRBV5-1 and TRBJ2-1; 12 nucleotides match TRBD2. V was pared by 6 bases and J by 6 bases, with 7 bases of the junction left unmatched. This CDR3 contains 15 residues. Looked up from germline, CDR1 is SGHRS and CDR2 is YFSETQ. The CDR3 sequence: CASTQLAGGLNEQFF. The CDR3 nucleotides read TGCGCCAGCACCCAACTAGCGGGAGGCCTCAATGAGCAGTTCTTC.

The chain employs TRBV27 and TRBJ1-4; unclear D gene. The CDR3 sequence is 15 residues long. Germline loops: CDR1 MNHEY, CDR2 SMNVEV (reference sequence). V lost 0 bases and J lost 8, with 13 bases in between. CDR3 in DNA: TGTGCCAGCAGTTTATCCGGCTGGAATCGGGAAAAACTGTTTTTT. Its protein is CASSLSGWNREKLFF.

This clone has only a few counts. The J gene is TRBJ1-3, the V gene TRBV7-3; unclear D gene. The germline V gene encodes CDR1 SGHTA and CDR2 FQGTGA. This CDR3 region has 13 residues. V was trimmed by 8 bases and J by 0 bases, leaving 8 bases between them. This CDR3 reads CASGVSSGNTIYF. The CDR3 nucleotides are TGTGCCAGCGGAGTAAGCTCTGGAAACACCATATATTTT. The full variable domain, its missing parts supplied by reference TRBV7-3 and TRBJ1-3, is GAGVSQTPSNKVTEKGKYVELRCDPISGHTALYWYRQSLGQGPEFLIYFQGTGAADDSGLPNDRFFAVRPEGSVSTLKIQRTERGDSAVYLCASGVSSGNTIYFGEGSWLTVV.

The chain couples TRBV7-8 to TRBJ2-2; D is perhaps TRBD1 or TRBD2 (5 bases each). Germline CDR1 SGHVS, CDR2 FQNEAQ. V was shortened by 5 bases and J by 1 base, with 11 bases between the two germline ends. This CDR3 has 15 amino acids. CDR3 sequence: CASSRDGMNTGELFF. The CDR3 bases are TGTGCCAGCAGCCGGGACGGAATGAACACCGGGGAGCTGTTTTTT.

This clone has more than one count but fewer than ten. The chain links TRBV10-3 to TRBJ1-1; D not resolved. The CDR3 totals 12 residues. In germline, CDR1 is ENHRY, CDR2 SYGVKD. The V end was cut by 0 bases, the J end by 4 bases, with 3 bases between. CDR3 sequence: CAISESGTEAFF. CDR3 coding DNA: TGTGCCATCAGTGAGTCAGGCACTGAAGCTTTCTTT.

The chain couples TRBV19 to TRBJ1-6, with D unresolved. The germline gives CDR1 LNHDA, CDR2 SQIVND (reference sequence). The length of the CDR3 is 14 residues. V was pared by 9 bases and J by 6 bases, with 15 bases between. The CDR3 spells CASSKRVPNSPLHF. The CDR3 DNA follows: TGTGCCAGCTCCAAGAGGGTGCCTAATTCACCCCTCCACTTT.

The gene calls are TRBV6-5 and TRBJ2-7, with TRBD1 as a possible D gene (5 bases). Germline CDR1 MNHEY, CDR2 SVGAGI. There are 14 residues in the CDR3. The V end was cut by 3 bases, the J end by 4 bases, with 13 bases between. The CDR3 bases are TGTGCCAGCAGTTATCTGGGGTCAGGGTACGAGCAGTACTTC. This sequence encodes CASSYLGSGYEQYF.

Written as DNA, the CDR3 is TGCAGCGTTGATCGCCTAGACACCGGGGAGCTGTTTTTT. Translation: CSVDRLDTGELFF. V usage is TRBV29-1 and J usage is TRBJ2-2; D remains ambiguous. Trimming stripped 3 bases from V and 3 bases from J, with 8 bases between. This CDR3 contains 13 residues. Germline V lookup: CDR1 SQVTM, CDR2 ANQGSEA.